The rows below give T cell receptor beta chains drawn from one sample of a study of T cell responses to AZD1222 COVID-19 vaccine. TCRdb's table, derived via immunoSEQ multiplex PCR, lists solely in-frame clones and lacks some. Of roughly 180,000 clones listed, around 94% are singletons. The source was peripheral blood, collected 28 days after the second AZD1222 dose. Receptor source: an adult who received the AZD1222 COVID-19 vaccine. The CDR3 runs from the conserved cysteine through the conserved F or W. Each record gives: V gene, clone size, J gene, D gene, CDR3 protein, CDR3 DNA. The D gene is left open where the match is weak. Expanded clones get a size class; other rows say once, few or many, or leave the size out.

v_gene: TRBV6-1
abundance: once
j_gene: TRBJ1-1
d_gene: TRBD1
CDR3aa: CASSADRGPGIDTEAFF
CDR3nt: TGTGCCAGCAGTGCAGACAGGGGGCCGGGGATCGACACTGAAGCTTTCTTT

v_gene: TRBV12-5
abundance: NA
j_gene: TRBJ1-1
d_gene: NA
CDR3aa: CASGTGAEAFF
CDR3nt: TGTGCTAGTGGTACTGGGGCTGAAGCTTTCTTT

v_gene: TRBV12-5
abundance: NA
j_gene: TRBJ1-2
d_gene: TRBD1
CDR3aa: CASGSRDRTF
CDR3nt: TGTGCTAGTGGTTCCCGGGACAGAACCTTC

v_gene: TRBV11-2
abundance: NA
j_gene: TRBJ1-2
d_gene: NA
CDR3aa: CASSATGNYGYTF
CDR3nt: TGTGCCAGCAGCGCGACGGGAAACTATGGCTACACCTTC

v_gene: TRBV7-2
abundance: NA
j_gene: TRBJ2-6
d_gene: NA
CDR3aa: CASTSSGANVLTF
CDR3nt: TGTGCCAGCACCAGCTCTGGGGCCAACGTCCTGACTTTC

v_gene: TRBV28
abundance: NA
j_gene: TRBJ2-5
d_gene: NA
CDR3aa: CASSPGGVGEETQYF
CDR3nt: TGTGCCAGCAGCCCTGGAGGGGTCGGGGAAGAGACCCAGTACTTC

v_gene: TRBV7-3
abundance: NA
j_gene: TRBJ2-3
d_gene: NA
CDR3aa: CASSLTGGGATDTQYF
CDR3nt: TGTGCCAGCAGCTTAACAGGGGGCGGGGCCACAGATACGCAGTATTTT

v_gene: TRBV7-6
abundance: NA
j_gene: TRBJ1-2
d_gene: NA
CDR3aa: CASSSPGTNYGYTF
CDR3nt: TGTGCCAGCAGCTCGCCCGGGACCAACTATGGCTACACCTTC

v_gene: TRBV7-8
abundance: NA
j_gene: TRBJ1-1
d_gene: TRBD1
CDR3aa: CASSLGGQGREAFF
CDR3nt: TGTGCCAGCAGCTTAGGGGGACAGGGCAGAGAAGCTTTCTTT

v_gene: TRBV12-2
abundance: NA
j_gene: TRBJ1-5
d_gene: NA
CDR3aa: CASRLVHGVQPQHF
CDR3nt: TGTGCAAGTCGCTTAGTACATGGGGTTCAGCCCCAGCATTTT

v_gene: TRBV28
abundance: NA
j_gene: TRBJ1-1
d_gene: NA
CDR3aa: CASSLRTEAFF
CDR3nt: TGTGCCAGCAGTTTAAGGACTGAAGCTTTCTTT

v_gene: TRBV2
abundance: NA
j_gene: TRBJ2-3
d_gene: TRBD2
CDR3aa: CASSGLAGGKDTQYF
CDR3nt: TGTGCCAGCAGCGGACTAGCGGGAGGGAAAGATACGCAGTATTTT

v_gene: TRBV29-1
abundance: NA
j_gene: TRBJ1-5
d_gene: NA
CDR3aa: CSVVSPDSNQPQHF
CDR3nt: TGCAGCGTTGTGTCTCCAGATAGCAATCAGCCCCAGCATTTT

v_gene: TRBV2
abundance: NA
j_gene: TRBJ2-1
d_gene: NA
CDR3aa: CASSYTGYNEQFF
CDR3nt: TGTGCCAGCAGCTACACTGGCTACAATGAGCAGTTCTTC

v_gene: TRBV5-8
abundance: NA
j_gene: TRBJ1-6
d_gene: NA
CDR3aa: CASSLVLRSSYNSPLHF
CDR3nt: TGTGCCAGCAGCTTAGTACTCCGAAGCTCCTATAATTCACCCCTCCACTTT

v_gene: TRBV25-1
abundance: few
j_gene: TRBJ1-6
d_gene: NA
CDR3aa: CASSPSGGGQKPLHF
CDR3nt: TGTGCCAGCAGTCCATCGGGTGGAGGCCAAAAGCCCCTCCACTTT

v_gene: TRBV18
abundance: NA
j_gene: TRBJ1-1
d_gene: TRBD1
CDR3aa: CASSRDRLNTEAFF
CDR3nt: TGTGCCAGCTCACGGGACAGGCTGAACACTGAAGCTTTCTTT

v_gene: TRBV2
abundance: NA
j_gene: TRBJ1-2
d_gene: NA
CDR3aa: CASSGDNYGYTF
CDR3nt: TGTGCCAGCAGCGGGGACAACTATGGCTACACCTTC

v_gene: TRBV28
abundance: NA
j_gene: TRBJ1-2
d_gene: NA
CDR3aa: CASSSRQTRGYGYTF
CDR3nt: TGTGCCAGCAGTTCCCGACAGACCAGAGGCTATGGCTACACCTTC

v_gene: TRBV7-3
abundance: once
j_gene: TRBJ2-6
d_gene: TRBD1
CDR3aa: CASSSRGQGVSGANVLTF
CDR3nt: TGTGCCAGCAGCTCCCGAGGACAGGGGGTGTCTGGGGCCAACGTCCTGACTTTC

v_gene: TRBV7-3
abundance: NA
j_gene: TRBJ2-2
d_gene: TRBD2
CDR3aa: CASSFGTSVTGELFF
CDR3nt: TGTGCCAGCAGCTTCGGGACTAGCGTGACCGGGGAGCTGTTTTTT

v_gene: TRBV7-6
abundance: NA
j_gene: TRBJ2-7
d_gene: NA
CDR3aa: CASSQGLLYEQYF
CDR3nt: TGTGCCAGCAGCCAGGGACTCCTTTACGAGCAGTACTTC